A single count supports the clone carrying this TCR beta chain. As yet, its antigen is unknown. This record belongs to a study of shared clonotypes between healthy human individuals. Trimming at V came to 6 bases and at J to 5 bases, leaving 10 bases not matched to a gene. Germline V CDR1 and CDR2: MNHEY, SVGAGI. The CDR3 runs 15 residues. Naive CD8 cells, CD45RO-negative and positively selected for CCR7, excluded terminally differentiated effector memory CD45RA+ cells. Study observations and caveats: It was observed that roughly 5.5% of naive CD4 clonotypes were shared across several donors.

Sequencing used immunoSEQ multiplex PCR; TCRdb keeps in-frame clones, though not all of them. The table lists roughly 570,000 clones, 95% to 98% of them singletons, with around 0.3% in the top ten. The TCR originated in a man aged 30-40 years in good health. The rearrangement joins TRBV6-5 to TRBJ2-5; TRBD2 aligns across 9 bases. Specimen: naive CD8+ T cells sorted from blood. The CDR3 bases are TGTGCCAGCAGCCCGGTAGCGGGAGTGGGGGAGACCCAGTACTTC. It translates to CASSPVAGVGETQYF.